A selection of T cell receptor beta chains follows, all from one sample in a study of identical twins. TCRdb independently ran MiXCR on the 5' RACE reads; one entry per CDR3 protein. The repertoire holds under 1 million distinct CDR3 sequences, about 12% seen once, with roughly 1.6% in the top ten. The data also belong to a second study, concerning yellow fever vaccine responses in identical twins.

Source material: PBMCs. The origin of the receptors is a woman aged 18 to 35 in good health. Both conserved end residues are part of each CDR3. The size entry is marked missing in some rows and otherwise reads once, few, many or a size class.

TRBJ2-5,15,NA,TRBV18,CASSTRLAPQETQYF
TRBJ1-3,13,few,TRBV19,CASGRGSGNTIYF
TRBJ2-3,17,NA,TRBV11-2,CASSLAVLASSTDTQYF
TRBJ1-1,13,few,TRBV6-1,CASTLTGSTEAFF
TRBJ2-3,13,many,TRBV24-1,CATSDFGGNTQYF
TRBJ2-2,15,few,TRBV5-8,CASTPGTGNTGELFF
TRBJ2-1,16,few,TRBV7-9,CASSPPGTGKNNEQFF
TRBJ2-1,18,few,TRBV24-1,CATSAVGGKEGSYNEQFF
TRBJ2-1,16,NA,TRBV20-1,CSADPTSGGANNEQFF
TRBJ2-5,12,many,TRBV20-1,CSATGTEETQYF
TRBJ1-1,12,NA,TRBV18,CASSSGFTEAFF
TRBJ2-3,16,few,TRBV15,CATSRVPGQNTDTQYF
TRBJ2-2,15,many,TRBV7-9,CASSLGIANTGELFF
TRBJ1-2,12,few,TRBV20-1,CTLGQGVMGYTF
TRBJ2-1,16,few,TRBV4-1,CASSQDRLADNNEQFF
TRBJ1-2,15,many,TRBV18,CASSPGTGGNYGYTF
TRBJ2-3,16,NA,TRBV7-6,CASSLSRPSSTDTQYF
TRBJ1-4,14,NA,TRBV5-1,CASSRGESNEKLFF
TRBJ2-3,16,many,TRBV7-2,CASSSDGQGATDTQYF
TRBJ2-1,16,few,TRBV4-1,CASSQGLVRDRHEQFF
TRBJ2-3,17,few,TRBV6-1,CASSRSQELLSTDTQYF
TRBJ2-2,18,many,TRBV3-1,CASSRPIGGATTTGELFF
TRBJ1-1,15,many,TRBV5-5,CASSGDRGGYTEAFF
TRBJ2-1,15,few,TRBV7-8,CASSTTSGSYNEQFF
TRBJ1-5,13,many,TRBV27,CASSEQINQPQHF
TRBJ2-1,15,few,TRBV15,CATSRRGREGDEQFF
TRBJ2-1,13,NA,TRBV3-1,CASSQGETSAMFF
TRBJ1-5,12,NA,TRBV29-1,CSVEGDGQPQHF
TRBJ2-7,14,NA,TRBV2,CANIAGEYSYEQYF
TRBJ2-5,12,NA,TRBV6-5,CASSAREETQYF
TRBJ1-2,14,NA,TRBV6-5,CASSYLTGTDGYTF
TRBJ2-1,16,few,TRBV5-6,CASRLRTSGRANEQFF
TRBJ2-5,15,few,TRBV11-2,CASSIGLAGDGAQYF
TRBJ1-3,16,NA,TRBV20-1,CSARVSDRGGGNTIYF
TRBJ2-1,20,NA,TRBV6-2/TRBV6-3,CASSSTAGLAGGTRSHEQFF
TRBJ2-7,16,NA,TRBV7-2,CASSLGAGGLTYEQYF
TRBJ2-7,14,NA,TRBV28,CASSHSTGSYEQYF
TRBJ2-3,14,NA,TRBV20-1,CSARRRGNTDTQYF
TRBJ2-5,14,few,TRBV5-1,CASSSFDLGETQYF
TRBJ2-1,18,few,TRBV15,CATSSGLGASGSRNEQFF
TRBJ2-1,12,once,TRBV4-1,CASSQTQSEQFF
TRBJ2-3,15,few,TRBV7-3,CASSLTGLATDTQYF
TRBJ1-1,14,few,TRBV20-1,CSAREQGISPEAFF
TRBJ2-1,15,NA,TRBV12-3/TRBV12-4,CASSASGGASNEQFF
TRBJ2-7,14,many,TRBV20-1,CSATQPGSRGEQYF
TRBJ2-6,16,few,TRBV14,CASSQGLGDWTNVLTF
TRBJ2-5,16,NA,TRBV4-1,CASSQTGAGKQETQYF
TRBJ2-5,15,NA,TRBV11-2,CASSATRAMGETQYF
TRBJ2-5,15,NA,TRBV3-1,CASSHVAGGRETQYF
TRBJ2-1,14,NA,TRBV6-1,CASRPGQGLNEQFF
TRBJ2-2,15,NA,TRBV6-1,CASRPTSGSSGELFF
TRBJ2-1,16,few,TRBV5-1,CASSLSTGGEYNEQFF
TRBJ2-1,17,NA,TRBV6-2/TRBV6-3,CASSYVRGRLSYNEQFF
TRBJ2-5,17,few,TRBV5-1,CASSLGIDPSPQETQYF